These 11 T cell receptor beta chains share one sample of origin, sequenced in a study of T cell repertoires in cytomegalovirus infection. One entry per CDR3 protein results from TCRdb running MiXCR on the reads. The data show hundreds of thousands of distinct CDR3 sequences, around 29% seen once. Their target antigens are unknown. Sample: cultured CD8+ T cells from PBMCs, taken from culture after CMV antigen stimulation. The receptors derive from a human donor in good health (CMV status not recorded). Some clones in this sample may be carry-over from other donors' samples.

This clonotype was picked up a small number of times. The chain is built from TRBV27 and TRBJ2-7, with 12 bases lining up with TRBD2. The CDR3 is 15 amino acids. The V gene's germline CDR1 is MNHEY and CDR2 SMNVEV (reference sequence). The J segment lost 5 bases and the V segment lost 3 bases, leaving 5 bases of the junction unmatched. The DNA of the CDR3 is TGTGCCAGCAGTTTCGTACTAGCGGGGGGTAACGAGCAGTACTTC. Amino acid sequence: CASSFVLAGGNEQYF.

J is TRBJ1-6 and V is TRBV12-3 or TRBV12-4, with a tentative D call TRBD1 (6 bases). V was trimmed by 5 bases and J by 8 bases, leaving 10 bases between them. The CDR3 totals 13 residues. The CDR3 protein is CASSLTGYSPLHF. The CDR3 DNA follows: TGTGCCAGCAGTCTCACAGGGTATTCACCCCTCCACTTT.

The CDR3 nucleotides are TGTGCCAGCAGCGACCGGACTAGCGGGGGTTCCGGGGAGCTGTTTTTT. This translates into CASSDRTSGGSGELFF. V and J are TRBV7-9 and TRBJ2-2, with 13 positions matching TRBD2. This CDR3 contains 16 residues. V lost 5 bases to trimming and J lost 6 bases; unmatched junction nucleotides: 6. Germline lookup yields CDR1 SEHNR and CDR2 FQNEAQ (reference sequence).

This clonotype turned up a few times. This chain joins TRBV5-6 and TRBJ1-5; 10 bases line up with TRBD1. CDR1 is SGHDT, CDR2 YYEEEE, per germline. CDR3 length: 19 residues. V gave up 3 bases and J gave up 4 bases; unmatched junction bases: 16. The CDR3 nucleotides are TGTGCCAGCAGCTCAAGCCGGGACAGGGGAGTCCTGAGTAATCAGCCCCAGCATTTT. It encodes CASSSSRDRGVLSNQPQHF.

This clonotype was counted only a few times. This may come from a read error, since a much larger clone is one base off. The rearrangement joins TRBV27 to TRBJ2-2; D is unresolved. CDR3 length: 13 residues. The V end lost 2 bases, the J end lost 3 bases, and 4 bases lay between the germline ends. Germline-derived CDR1 and CDR2 are MNHEY and SMNVEV (reference sequence). The CDR3 DNA sequence: TGTGCCAGCAGTTTACAGGACACCGGGGAGCTGTTTTTT. Translated: CASSLQDTGELFF.

This clonotype occurred many times. The chain couples TRBV7-2 to TRBJ2-1; 9 bases are shared with TRBD2. Trimming removed 6 bases from V and 4 bases from J; junction bases left unmatched: 7. CDR1 is SGHTA and CDR2 is FQGNSA in the germline V gene. The CDR3 covers 15 residues. The CDR3 nucleotides are TGTGCCAGCAGTGGGGTAGCGGGGGATTACAATGAGCAGTTCTTC. Amino acid sequence: CASSGVAGDYNEQFF.

This clonotype occurred a few times. The chain recombines TRBV6-1 with TRBJ2-2; D gene uncertain. Trimming took off 1 base at V and 3 bases at J, with 9 bases between the two ends. There are 15 residues in the CDR3. CDR1 is MNHNS and CDR2 is SASEGT in the germline V gene. The CDR3 protein is CASSEDGDHTGELFF. CDR3 sequence (DNA): TGTGCCAGCAGTGAAGATGGAGATCACACCGGGGAGCTGTTTTTT.

This sequence joins TRBV5-4 and TRBJ2-2, with D uncertain. This CDR3 region has 17 residues. Germline values: CDR1 SGHNT, CDR2 YYREEE (reference sequence). Trimming took off 1 base at V and 0 bases at J, with 13 bases between the two ends. The CDR3 is CASSLKFSVANTGELFF. CDR3 nucleotides: TGTGCCAGCAGCTTGAAGTTCAGCGTGGCGAACACCGGGGAGCTGTTTTTT. The variable domain in full, completed from reference TRBV5-4 and TRBJ2-2, reads ETGVTQSPTHLIKTRGQQVTLRCSSQSGHNTVSWYQQALGQGPQFIFQYYREEENGRGNFPPRFSGLQFPNYSSELNVNALELDDSALYLCASSLKFSVANTGELFFGEGSRLTVL.

The sample holds a few counts of this clonotype. The V and J genes are TRBV19 and TRBJ1-1, with D hard to call. The V gene's germline CDR1 is LNHDA and CDR2 SQIVND (reference sequence). The CDR3 is 15 residues long. Trimming cost V 1 base and J 0 bases, with 9 bases left between them. CDR3 bases: TGTGCCAGTAGTATAGTAACGGGCATGAACACTGAAGCTTTCTTT. This sequence encodes CASSIVTGMNTEAFF.

This clonotype was found once. The chain recombines TRBV6-1 with TRBJ2-1, with 8 bases fitting TRBD2. The CDR3 contains 15 residues. Germline values: CDR1 MNHNS, CDR2 SASEGT. The junction had 6 bases not matched to a gene; V was cut back by 5 bases and J by 3 bases. In DNA form, the CDR3 reads TGTGCCAGCAGTCTTAGCGGGGCCGACTACAATGAGCAGTTCTTC. It yields the protein CASSLSGADYNEQFF.

This clonotype was recorded many times. The chain employs TRBV7-8 and TRBJ1-1, with 7 bases lining up with TRBD1. The V gene end was trimmed by 5 bases and the J gene end by 5 bases; junction bases not matched to a gene: 11. There are 15 residues in the CDR3. Germline V lookup: CDR1 SGHVS, CDR2 FQNEAQ. The CDR3: CASSPSQGYRTEAFF. For the CDR3, the DNA is TGTGCCAGCAGCCCTTCACAGGGGTATAGAACTGAAGCTTTCTTT.